This T cell receptor (beta chain) comes out of a study of OX40 agonist ivuxolimab in advanced cancers. Findings of the study overall: CD4+ and CD8+ T cells in blood underwent clonal expansion by week 6 at 0.1 to 3.0 mg/kg. Partial responders treated at 0.1-3.0 mg/kg exhibited clonal expansion among the lowest measured.

On this clone: The antigen is unknown.

Trimming left V 3 bases short and J 5 bases short, with 13 bases between. The CDR3 is 14 residues long. Germline CDR1 reads ENHRY; CDR2 reads SYGVKD. Method: immunoSEQ multiplex PCR; TCRdb's copy keeps in-frame clones and lacks some. Of roughly 88,000 clones in the sample, approximately 89% were seen once. The TCR was taken from an adult with an advanced solid tumor such as melanoma, head and neck, liver or kidney cancer. The chain employs TRBV10-3 and TRBJ2-5, with a possible D match to TRBD1 (6 bases). Sample: CD4+ or CD8+ T cells sorted from blood, taken in a trial of the OX40 agonist ivuxolimab. CDR3 in amino acids: CAISEQDSGETQYF. CDR3 bases: TGTGCCATCAGTGAACAGGACAGTGGGGAGACCCAGTACTTC.